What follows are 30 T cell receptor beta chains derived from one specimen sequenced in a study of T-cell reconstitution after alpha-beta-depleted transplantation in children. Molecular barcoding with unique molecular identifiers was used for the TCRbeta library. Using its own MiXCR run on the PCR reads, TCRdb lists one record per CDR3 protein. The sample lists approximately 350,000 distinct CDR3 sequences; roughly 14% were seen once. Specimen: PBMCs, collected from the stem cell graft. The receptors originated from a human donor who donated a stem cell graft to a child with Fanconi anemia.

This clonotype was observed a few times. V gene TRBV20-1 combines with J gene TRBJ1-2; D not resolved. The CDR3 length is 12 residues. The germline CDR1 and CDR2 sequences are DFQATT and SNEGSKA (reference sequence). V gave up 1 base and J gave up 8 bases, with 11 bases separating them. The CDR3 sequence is CSARGPTLGYTF. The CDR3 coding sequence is TGCAGTGCTAGAGGACCCACTTTGGGCTACACCTTC.

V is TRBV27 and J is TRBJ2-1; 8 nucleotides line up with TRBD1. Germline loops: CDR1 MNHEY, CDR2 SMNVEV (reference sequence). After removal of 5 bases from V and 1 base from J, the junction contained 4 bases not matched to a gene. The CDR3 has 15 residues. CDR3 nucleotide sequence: TGTGCCAGCAGTATGGACAGGGCTTCCTACAATGAGCAGTTCTTC. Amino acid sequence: CASSMDRASYNEQFF.

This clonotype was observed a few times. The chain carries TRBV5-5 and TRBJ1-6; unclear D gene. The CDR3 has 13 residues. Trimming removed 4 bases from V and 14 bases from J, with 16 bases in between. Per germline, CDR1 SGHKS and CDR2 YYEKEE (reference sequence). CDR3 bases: TGTGCCAGCAGCGCCTACTCGGATGTCTCCCTCCACTTT. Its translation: CASSAYSDVSLHF.

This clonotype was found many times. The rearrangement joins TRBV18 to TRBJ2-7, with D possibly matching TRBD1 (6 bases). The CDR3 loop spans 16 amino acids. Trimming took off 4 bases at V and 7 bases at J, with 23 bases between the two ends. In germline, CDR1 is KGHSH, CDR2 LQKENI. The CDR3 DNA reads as TGTGCCAGCTCACTTACCCAAGTCAGGGGTTCGGGGGAGCAGTACTTC. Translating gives CASSLTQVRGSGEQYF.

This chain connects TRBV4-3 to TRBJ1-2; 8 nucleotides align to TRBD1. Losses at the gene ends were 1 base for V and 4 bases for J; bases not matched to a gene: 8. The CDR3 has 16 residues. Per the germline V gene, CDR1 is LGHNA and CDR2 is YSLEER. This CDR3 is CASSQVRTGTTYGYTF. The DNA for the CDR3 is TGCGCCAGCAGCCAAGTCCGGACAGGGACGACCTATGGCTACACCTTC.

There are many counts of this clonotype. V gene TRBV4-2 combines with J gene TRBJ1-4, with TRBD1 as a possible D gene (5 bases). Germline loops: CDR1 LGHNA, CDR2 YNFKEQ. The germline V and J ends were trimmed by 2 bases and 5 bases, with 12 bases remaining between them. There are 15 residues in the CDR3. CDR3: CASSQNPGRNEKLFF. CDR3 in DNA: TGTGCCAGCAGCCAAAATCCGGGACGGAATGAAAAACTGTTTTTT.

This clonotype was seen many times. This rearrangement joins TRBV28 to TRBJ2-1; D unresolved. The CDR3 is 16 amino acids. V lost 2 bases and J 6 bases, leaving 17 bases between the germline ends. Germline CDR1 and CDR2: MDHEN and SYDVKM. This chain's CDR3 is CASSLVGEVRSNEQFF. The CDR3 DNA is TGTGCCAGCAGTTTAGTAGGAGAGGTCAGGAGCAATGAGCAGTTCTTC.

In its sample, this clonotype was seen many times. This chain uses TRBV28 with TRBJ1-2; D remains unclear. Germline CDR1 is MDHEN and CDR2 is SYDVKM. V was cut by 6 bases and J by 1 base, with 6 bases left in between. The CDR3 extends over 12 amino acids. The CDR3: CASSDFNYGYTF. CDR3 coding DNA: TGTGCCAGCAGCGACTTTAACTATGGCTACACCTTC.

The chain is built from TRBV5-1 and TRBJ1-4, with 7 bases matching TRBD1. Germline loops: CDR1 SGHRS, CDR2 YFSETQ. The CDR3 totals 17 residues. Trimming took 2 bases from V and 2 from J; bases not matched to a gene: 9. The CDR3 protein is CASSLRDSAATNEKLFF. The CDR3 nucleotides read TGCGCCAGCAGCTTAAGGGACAGTGCCGCCACTAATGAAAAACTGTTTTTT. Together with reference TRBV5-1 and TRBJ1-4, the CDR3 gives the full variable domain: KAGVTQTPRYLIKTRGQQVTLSCSPISGHRSVSWYQQTPGQGLQFLFEYFSETQRNKGNFPGRFSGRQFSNSRSEMNVSTLELGDSALYLCASSLRDSAATNEKLFFGSGTQLSVL.

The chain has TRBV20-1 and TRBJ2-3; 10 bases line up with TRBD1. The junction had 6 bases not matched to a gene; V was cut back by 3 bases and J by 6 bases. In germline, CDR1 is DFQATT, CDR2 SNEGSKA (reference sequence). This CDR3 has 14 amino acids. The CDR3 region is CSARPGQGRDTQYF. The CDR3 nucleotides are TGCAGTGCTAGGCCGGGACAGGGGCGGGATACGCAGTATTTT.

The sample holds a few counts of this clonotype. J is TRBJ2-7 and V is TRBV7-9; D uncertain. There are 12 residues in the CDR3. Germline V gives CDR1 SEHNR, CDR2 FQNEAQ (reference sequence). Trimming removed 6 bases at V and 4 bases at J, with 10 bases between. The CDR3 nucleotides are TGTGCCAGCAGTATCGGTACATACGAGCAGTACGTC. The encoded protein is CASSIGTYEQYV.

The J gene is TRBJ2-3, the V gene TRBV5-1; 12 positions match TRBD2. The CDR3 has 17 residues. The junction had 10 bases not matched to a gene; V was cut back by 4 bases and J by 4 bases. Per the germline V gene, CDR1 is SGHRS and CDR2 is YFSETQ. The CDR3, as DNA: TGCGCCAGCAGCATCCACGGACTAGCGGGGCCTCCAGATACGCAGTATTTT. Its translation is CASSIHGLAGPPDTQYF. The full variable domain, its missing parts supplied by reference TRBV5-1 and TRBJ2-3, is KAGVTQTPRYLIKTRGQQVTLSCSPISGHRSVSWYQQTPGQGLQFLFEYFSETQRNKGNFPGRFSGRQFSNSRSEMNVSTLELGDSALYLCASSIHGLAGPPDTQYFGPGTRLTVL.

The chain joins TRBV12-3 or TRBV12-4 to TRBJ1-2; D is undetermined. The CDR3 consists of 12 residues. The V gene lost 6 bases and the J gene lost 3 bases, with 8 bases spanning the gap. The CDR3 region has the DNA TGTGCCAGCAGCCAAAACGACTATGGCTACACCTTC. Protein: CASSQNDYGYTF.

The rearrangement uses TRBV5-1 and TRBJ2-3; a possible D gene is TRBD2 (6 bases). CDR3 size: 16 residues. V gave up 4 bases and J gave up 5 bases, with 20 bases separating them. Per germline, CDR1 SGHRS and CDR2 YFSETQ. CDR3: CASSLRGAIIGDTQYF. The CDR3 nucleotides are TGCGCCAGCAGCCTACGCGGGGCCATAATTGGAGATACGCAGTATTTT.

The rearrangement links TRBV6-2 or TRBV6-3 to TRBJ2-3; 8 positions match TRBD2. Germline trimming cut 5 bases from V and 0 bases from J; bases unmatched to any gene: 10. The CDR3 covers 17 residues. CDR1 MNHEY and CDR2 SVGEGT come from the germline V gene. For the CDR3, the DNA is TGTGCCAGCAGTACTCCTCGAGCGGGGGCCAGCACAGATACGCAGTATTTT. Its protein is CASSTPRAGASTDTQYF.

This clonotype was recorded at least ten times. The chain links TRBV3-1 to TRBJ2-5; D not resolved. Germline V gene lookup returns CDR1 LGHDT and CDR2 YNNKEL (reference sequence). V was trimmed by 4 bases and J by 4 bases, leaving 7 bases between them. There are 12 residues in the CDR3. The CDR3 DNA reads TGTGCCAGCAGCCTTCCGGGAGAGACCCAGTACTTC. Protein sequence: CASSLPGETQYF.

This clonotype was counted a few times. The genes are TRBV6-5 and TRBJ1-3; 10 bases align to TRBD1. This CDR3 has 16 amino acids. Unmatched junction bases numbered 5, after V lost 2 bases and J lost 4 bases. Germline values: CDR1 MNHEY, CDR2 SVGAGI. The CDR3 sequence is CASSYRGQGIGNTIYF. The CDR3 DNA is TGTGCCAGCAGTTACAGGGGACAGGGGATCGGAAACACCATATATTTT.

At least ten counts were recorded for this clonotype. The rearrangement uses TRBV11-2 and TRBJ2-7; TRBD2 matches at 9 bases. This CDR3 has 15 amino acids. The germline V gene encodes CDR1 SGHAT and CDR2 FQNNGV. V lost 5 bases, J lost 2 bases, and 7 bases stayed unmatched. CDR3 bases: TGTGCCAGCAGCCCCAGCGGGGGGAGCGCCTACGAGCAGTACGTC. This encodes CASSPSGGSAYEQYV.

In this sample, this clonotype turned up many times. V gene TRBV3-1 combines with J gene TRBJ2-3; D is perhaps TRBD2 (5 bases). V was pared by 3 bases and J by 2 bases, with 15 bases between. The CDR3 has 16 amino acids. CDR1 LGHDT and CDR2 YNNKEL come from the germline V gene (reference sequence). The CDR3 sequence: CASSQTASRNTDTQYF. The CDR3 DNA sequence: TGTGCCAGCAGCCAGACCGCTAGCCGCAACACAGATACGCAGTATTTT.

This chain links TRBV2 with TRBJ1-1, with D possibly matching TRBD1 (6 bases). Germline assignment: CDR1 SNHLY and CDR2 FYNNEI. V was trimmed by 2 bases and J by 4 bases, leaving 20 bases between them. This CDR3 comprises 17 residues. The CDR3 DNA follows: TGTGCCAGCAGTGAATTGGAGCAAGACAGGTCGGGCACTGAAGCTTTCTTT. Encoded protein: CASSELEQDRSGTEAFF.

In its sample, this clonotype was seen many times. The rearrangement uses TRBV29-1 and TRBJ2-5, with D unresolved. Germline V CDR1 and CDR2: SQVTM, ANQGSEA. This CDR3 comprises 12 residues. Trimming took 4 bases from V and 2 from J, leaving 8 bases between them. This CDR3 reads CSVGGLQETQYF. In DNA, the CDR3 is TGCAGCGTTGGTGGGCTACAAGAGACCCAGTACTTC.

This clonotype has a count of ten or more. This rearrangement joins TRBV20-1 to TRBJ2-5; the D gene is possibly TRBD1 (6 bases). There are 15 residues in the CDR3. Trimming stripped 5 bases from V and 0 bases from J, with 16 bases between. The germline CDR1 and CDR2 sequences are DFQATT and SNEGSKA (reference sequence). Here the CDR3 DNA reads TGCAGTGCTCGTCGGGACACTCGGTACCAAGAGACCCAGTACTTC. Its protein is CSARRDTRYQETQYF.

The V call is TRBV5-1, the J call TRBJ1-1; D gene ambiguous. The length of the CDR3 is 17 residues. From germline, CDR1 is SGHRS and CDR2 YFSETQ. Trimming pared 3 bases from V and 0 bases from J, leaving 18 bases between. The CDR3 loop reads CASSSGLFEPMNTEAFF. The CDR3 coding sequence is TGCGCCAGCAGCTCTGGACTTTTCGAGCCCATGAACACTGAAGCTTTCTTT.

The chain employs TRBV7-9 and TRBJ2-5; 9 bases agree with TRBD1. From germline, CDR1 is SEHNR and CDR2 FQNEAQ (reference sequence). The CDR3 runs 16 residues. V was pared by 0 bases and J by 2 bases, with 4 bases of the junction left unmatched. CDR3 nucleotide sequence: TGTGCCAGCAGCTTAGCATGGGACAGGGATCAAGAGACCCAGTACTTC. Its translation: CASSLAWDRDQETQYF.

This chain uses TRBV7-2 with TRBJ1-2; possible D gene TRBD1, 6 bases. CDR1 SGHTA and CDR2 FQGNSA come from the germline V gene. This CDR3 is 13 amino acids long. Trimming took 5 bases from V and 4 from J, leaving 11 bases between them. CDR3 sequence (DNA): TGTGCCAGCAGCCCCACAGGGACCTATGGCTACACCTTC. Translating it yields CASSPTGTYGYTF.

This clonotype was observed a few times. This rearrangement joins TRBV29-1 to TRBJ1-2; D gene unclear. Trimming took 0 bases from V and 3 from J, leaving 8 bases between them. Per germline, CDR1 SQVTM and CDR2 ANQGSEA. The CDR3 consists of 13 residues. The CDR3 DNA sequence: TGCAGCGTTGAAGATATCGGCCACTATGGCTACACCTTC. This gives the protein CSVEDIGHYGYTF.

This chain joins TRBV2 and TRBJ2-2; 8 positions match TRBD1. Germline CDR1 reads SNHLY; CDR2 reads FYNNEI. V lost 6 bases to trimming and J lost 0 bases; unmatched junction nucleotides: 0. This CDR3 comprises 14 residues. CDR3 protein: CASRDRANTGELFF. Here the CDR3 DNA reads TGTGCCAGCAGGGACAGGGCGAACACCGGGGAGCTGTTTTTT. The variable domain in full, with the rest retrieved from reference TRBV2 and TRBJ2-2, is EPEVTQTPSHQVTQMGQEVILRCVPISNHLYFYWYRQILGQKVEFLVSFYNNEISEKSEIFDDQFSVERPDGSNFTLKIRSTKLEDSAMYFCASRDRANTGELFFGEGSRLTVL.

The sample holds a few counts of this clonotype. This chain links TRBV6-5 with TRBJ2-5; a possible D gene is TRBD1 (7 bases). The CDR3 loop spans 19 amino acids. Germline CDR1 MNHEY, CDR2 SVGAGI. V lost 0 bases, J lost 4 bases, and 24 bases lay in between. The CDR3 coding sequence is TGTGCCAGCAGTTACTCTTCCCGGGTGCAGGGGGGTACATCAGAGACCCAGTACTTC. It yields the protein CASSYSSRVQGGTSETQYF.

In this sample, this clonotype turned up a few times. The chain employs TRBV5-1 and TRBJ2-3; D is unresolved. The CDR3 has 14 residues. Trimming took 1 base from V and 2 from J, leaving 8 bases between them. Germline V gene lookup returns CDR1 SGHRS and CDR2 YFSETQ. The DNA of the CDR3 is TGCGCCAGCAGCTTGATGTCATCCACAGATACGCAGTATTTT. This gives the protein CASSLMSSTDTQYF.

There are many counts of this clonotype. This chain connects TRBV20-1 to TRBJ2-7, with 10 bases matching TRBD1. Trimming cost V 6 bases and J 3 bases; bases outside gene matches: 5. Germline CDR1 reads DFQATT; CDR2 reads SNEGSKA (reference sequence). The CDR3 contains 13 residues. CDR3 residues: CSARGQGFYEQYF. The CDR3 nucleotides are TGCAGTGCAAGGGGACAGGGGTTCTACGAGCAGTACTTC.